This is a list of T cell receptor beta chains from one sample in a study of T-cell memory formation after mild COVID-19. TCRdb re-analysed the 5' RACE reads in MiXCR, keeping a single row per CDR3 protein. Of hundreds of thousands of distinct CDR3 sequences listed, roughly 18% are singletons. Sequenced material: PBMCs or a T cell subset sorted from them (not recorded which). The receptors were gathered from an adult woman who had mild COVID-19 (a few samples of this study predate the infection). Cell type and time point are not known. CDR3s include the opening cysteine and the closing phenylalanine or tryptophan. A D gene is named only where the DNA matches it firmly. Rows may omit the clone size; those that give it use once, few, many or a size class.

V	D	J	size	length	CDR3	DNA
TRBV9	.	TRBJ1-1	few	16	CASSVVPPGGGTEAFF	TGTGCCAGCAGCGTAGTTCCCCCGGGGGGAGGCACTGAAGCTTTCTTT
TRBV4-2	.	TRBJ1-2	.	17	CASSQDSALVRAGGYTF	TGTGCCAGCAGCCAAGATAGTGCGTTGGTCAGGGCTGGAGGCTACACCTTC
TRBV20-1	TRBD1	TRBJ2-2	few	15	CSARRPTGVTGELFF	TGCAGTGCCAGACGTCCGACAGGGGTTACCGGGGAGCTGTTTTTT
TRBV5-1	.	TRBJ2-1	few	13	CASSEPLTPGQFF	TGCGCCAGCAGCGAGCCTCTGACCCCGGGTCAATTCTTC
TRBV6-5	.	TRBJ2-6	.	17	CASSYGLGAAGANVLTF	TGTGCCAGCAGTTATGGTCTGGGGGCGGCTGGGGCCAACGTCCTGACTTTC
TRBV24-1	TRBD1	TRBJ2-5	.	15	CATSDPGQGSETQYF	TGTGCCACCAGTGACCCCGGACAGGGATCAGAGACCCAGTACTTC
TRBV7-9	TRBD1	TRBJ2-1	few	13	CASSSTGINEQFF	TGTGCCAGCAGCTCGACAGGGATCAATGAGCAGTTCTTC
TRBV5-4	TRBD1	TRBJ1-1	few	11	CASGKGTGTFF	TGTGCCAGCGGTAAAGGGACAGGGACTTTCTTT
TRBV24-1	.	TRBJ2-6	.	15	CATSLGGTGANVLTF	TGTGCCACCAGTCTCGGGGGAACTGGGGCCAACGTCCTGACTTTC
TRBV5-1	.	TRBJ2-3	few	16	CASSPLGGGGTDTQYF	TGCGCCAGCAGCCCCCTAGGCGGGGGCGGCACAGATACGCAGTATTTT
TRBV24-1	TRBD2	TRBJ2-5	few	15	CATSEASGRGETQYF	TGTGCCACCAGTGAGGCTAGCGGGAGGGGAGAGACCCAGTACTTC
TRBV11-2	.	TRBJ2-5	few	13	CASRRASSETQYF	TGTGCCAGCAGAAGGGCGTCCAGCGAGACCCAGTACTTC
TRBV3-1	.	TRBJ2-5	few	11	CASSQVRGQYF	TGTGCCAGCAGCCAAGTGAGGGGCCAGTACTTC
TRBV7-8	.	TRBJ1-2	few	14	CASSLWGANYGYTF	TGTGCCAGCAGCCTGTGGGGAGCTAACTATGGCTACACCTTC
TRBV20-1	.	TRBJ2-1	few	18	CSARGPQRGGYSYNEQFF	TGCAGTGCTAGAGGCCCGCAGAGGGGGGGGTACTCCTACAATGAGCAGTTCTTC
TRBV5-1	TRBD2	TRBJ2-3	few	15	CASSWTGGPGDTQYF	TGCGCCAGCAGCTGGACGGGGGGGCCGGGAGATACGCAGTATTTT
TRBV5-1	.	TRBJ1-5	few	14	CASKAQPGNQPQHF	TGCGCCAGCAAGGCCCAACCGGGAAATCAGCCCCAGCATTTT
TRBV3-1	.	TRBJ2-3	.	16	CASSPHWTHASDTQYF	TGTGCCAGCAGCCCGCATTGGACCCACGCCTCGGATACGCAGTATTTT
TRBV30	TRBD1	TRBJ2-2	.	13	CAWTWTGTGELFF	TGTGCCTGGACCTGGACAGGAACCGGGGAGCTGTTTTTT
TRBV10-3	.	TRBJ2-7	.	15	CAISDRGGGVYEQYF	TGTGCCATCAGTGATAGGGGGGGAGGCGTCTACGAGCAGTACTTC
TRBV29-1	.	TRBJ1-1	few	13	CSVALQANTEAFF	TGCAGCGTTGCCCTGCAGGCGAACACTGAAGCTTTCTTT
TRBV25-1	TRBD1	TRBJ2-1	few	15	CASSTQGAVFNEQFF	TGTGCCAGCAGTACTCAGGGGGCGGTTTTCAATGAGCAGTTCTTC
TRBV24-1	TRBD1	TRBJ2-1	.	16	CATSDPGTGVRDEQFF	TGTGCCACCAGTGACCCCGGGACAGGGGTCCGCGATGAGCAGTTCTTC
TRBV5-1	TRBD1	TRBJ1-4	.	17	CASSRNPGQGEDEKLFF	TGCGCCAGCAGCCGAAATCCGGGACAGGGGGAGGATGAAAAACTGTTTTTT
TRBV11-3	.	TRBJ1-1	few	16	CASSLLRGNVPTEAFF	TGTGCCAGCAGCTTATTGAGAGGGAACGTTCCCACTGAAGCTTTCTTT
TRBV4-1	.	TRBJ2-4	.	16	CASSHELQGSKNIQYF	TGCGCCAGCAGCCATGAACTACAGGGTTCCAAAAACATTCAGTACTTC
TRBV29-1	TRBD2	TRBJ2-3	.	14	CSVLAGRGTDTQYF	TGCAGCGTTCTAGCGGGAAGGGGCACAGATACGCAGTATTTT
TRBV7-9	.	TRBJ1-5	.	13	CASSSEHGRPQHF	TGTGCCAGCAGCTCAGAGCATGGTCGGCCCCAGCATTTT
TRBV12-3/TRBV12-4	.	TRBJ1-4	.	13	CASRPDSVEKLFF	TGTGCCAGCAGACCAGACAGCGTCGAAAAACTGTTTTTT
TRBV12-3/TRBV12-4	.	TRBJ1-5	.	18	CASSLSYHLGQSNQPQHF	TGTGCCAGCAGTTTAAGTTACCATCTAGGGCAGAGCAATCAGCCCCAGCATTTT
TRBV19	TRBD2	TRBJ2-7	.	13	CASSLLAGSEQYF	TGTGCCAGTAGCCTCCTAGCGGGTTCGGAGCAGTACTTC
TRBV6-1	TRBD1	TRBJ1-6	.	15	CASSEVGQGKSPIHF	TGTGCCAGCAGTGAAGTTGGACAGGGGAAATCACCCATCCACTTT
TRBV20-1	.	TRBJ1-2	few	14	CSARAMRAPNGYTF	TGCAGTGCTAGGGCCATGAGGGCGCCCAATGGCTACACCTTC
TRBV5-6	.	TRBJ2-6	.	16	CASSLLLKGGANVLTF	TGTGCCAGCAGCTTACTTCTTAAGGGCGGGGCCAACGTCCTGACTTTC
TRBV7-6	.	TRBJ1-6	once	14	CASSLVLYNSPLHF	TGTGCCAGCAGCCTGGTTCTTTATAATTCACCCCTCCACTTT
TRBV21-1	.	TRBJ2-7	.	15	CASSNLPSGKFTQYF	TGTGCCAGCAGCAACCTGCCTAGCGGGAAGTTCACGCAGTACTTC
TRBV21-1	.	TRBJ1-5	.	16	CASSPQGRNVDQPQHF	TGTGCCAGCAGCCCACAGGGTCGGAACGTTGATCAGCCCCAGCATTTT
TRBV29-1	TRBD1	TRBJ1-1	.	14	CSVGNTGVNTEAFF	TGCAGCGTTGGGAATACAGGGGTGAACACTGAAGCTTTCTTT
TRBV5-1	TRBD2	TRBJ2-7	.	17	CASARPGLAGDSYEQYF	TGCGCCAGCGCGAGGCCGGGTTTAGCGGGGGACTCCTACGAGCAGTACTTC